Below, 30 T cell receptor beta chains from the same sample are listed, as sequenced in a study of neurological immune-mediated disorders. The time point was: longitudinal time-point 1 (baseline). Via MiXCR, TCRdb re-called the 5' RACE reads, giving one row per CDR3 protein. Of tens of thousands of distinct CDR3 sequences in the sample, about 10% were seen once. Sequenced: PBMCs. These receptors were obtained from a male donor with HTLV-1-associated myelopathy (HAM/TSP).

As for this clonotype: A much larger clone lies one base from this, so it may be a read error. The chain employs TRBV5-1 and TRBJ2-1; maybe TRBD1 (5 bases). The CDR3 length is 15 residues. V was trimmed by 3 bases and J by 8 bases, leaving 18 bases between them. Germline CDR1 is SGHRS and CDR2 is YFSETQ. CDR3 sequence reads: CASSSQGNPLDEQFF. In DNA form, the CDR3 reads TGCGCCAGCAGCTCCCAGGGAAACCCGCTTGATGAGCAGTTCTTC.

Many counts were recorded for this clonotype. V usage is TRBV4-3 and J usage is TRBJ2-5, with no clear D. V lost 4 bases, J lost 1 base, and 10 bases lay in between. The germline CDR1 and CDR2 sequences are LGHNA and YSLEER. The CDR3 runs to 14 residues. The CDR3 sequence: CASSPVGFQETQYF. CDR3 sequence (DNA): TGCGCCAGCAGCCCTGTGGGGTTCCAAGAGACCCAGTACTTC.

This clonotype was picked up many times. The genes are TRBV15 and TRBJ2-3; 12 bases agree with TRBD2. The CDR3 loop spans 16 amino acids. Germline V gene sequence: CDR1 LNHNV, CDR2 YYDKDF (reference sequence). Trimming took 3 bases from V and 6 from J; bases not matched to a gene: 7. The CDR3 nucleotides read TGTGCCACCAGCAGTCTACTAGCGGGGGGCCGGGATACGCAGTATTTT. Translating gives CATSSLLAGGRDTQYF.

This clonotype was detected ten times or more. The genes are TRBV7-8 and TRBJ2-1; 7 bases fit TRBD1. CDR3 length: 16 residues. J lost 4 bases, V lost 2 bases, and 8 bases had no gene match. CDR1 is SGHVS, CDR2 FQNEAQ, per germline. CDR3 region: CASSLSFGTAYNEQFF. The CDR3 DNA sequence: TGTGCCAGCAGCTTAAGTTTTGGGACAGCTTACAATGAGCAGTTCTTC. Looking up the rest from reference TRBV7-8 and TRBJ2-1 gives the full variable domain: GAGVSQSPRYKVAKRGQDVALRCDPISGHVSLFWYQQALGQGPEFLTYFQNEAQLDKSGLPSDRFFAERPEGSVSTLKIQRTQQEDSAVYLCASSLSFGTAYNEQFFGPGTRLTVL.

Many counts were recorded for this clonotype. This rearrangement joins TRBV2 to TRBJ2-1; D ambiguous. CDR1 SNHLY and CDR2 FYNNEI come from the germline V gene. Trimming took 7 bases from V and 0 from J, leaving 13 bases between them. There are 15 residues in the CDR3. Written as DNA, the CDR3 is TGTGCCAGCACCCGAAGTGGCAGCTCCTACAATGAGCAGTTCTTC. Its protein product is CASTRSGSSYNEQFF. Based on the CDR3 plus reference TRBV2 and TRBJ2-1, the full variable domain is EPEVTQTPSHQVTQMGQEVILRCVPISNHLYFYWYRQILGQKVEFLVSFYNNEISEKSEIFDDQFSVERPDGSNFTLKIRSTKLEDSAMYFCASTRSGSSYNEQFFGPGTRLTVL.

This clonotype appeared many times. The rearrangement joins TRBV7-9 to TRBJ2-1; D call uncertain. V dropped 6 bases and J dropped 7 bases, with 7 bases sitting between them. Germline V gene lookup returns CDR1 SEHNR and CDR2 FQNEAQ (reference sequence). This CDR3 spans 11 amino acids. The CDR3 DNA reads TGTGCCAGCAGGTCTGGTAATGAGCAGTTCTTC. Amino acids: CASRSGNEQFF.

This clonotype appeared many times. The chain couples TRBV4-3 to TRBJ2-3; D gene uncertain. The V end lost 5 bases, the J end lost 1 base, and 13 bases lay between the germline ends. Germline CDR1 and CDR2: LGHNA and YSLEER. CDR3 length: 15 amino acids. The DNA for the CDR3 is TGCGCCAGCAGCTCCGACCGTGGAGGCACAGATACGCAGTATTTT. Protein: CASSSDRGGTDTQYF.

This clonotype was counted ten times or more. The genes are TRBV29-1 and TRBJ2-5, with D uncertain. In germline, CDR1 is SQVTM, CDR2 ANQGSEA. Trimming took 2 bases from V and 0 from J, leaving 7 bases between them. The CDR3 contains 13 residues. In DNA form, the CDR3 reads TGCAGCGTTGAATCTGGTAACCAAGAGACCCAGTACTTC. It codes for CSVESGNQETQYF.

This clonotype was found many times. This chain links TRBV5-6 with TRBJ2-6; D gene uncertain. This CDR3 has 15 amino acids. Germline-derived CDR1 and CDR2 are SGHDT and YYEEEE. V was clipped by 0 bases and J by 0 bases, with 4 bases between them. Here the CDR3 reads CASSLGVSGANVLTF. The CDR3, as DNA: TGTGCCAGCAGCTTGGGCGTCTCTGGGGCCAACGTCCTGACTTTC.

This clonotype came up many times. The chain recombines TRBV10-2 with TRBJ2-5; TRBD2 agrees at 7 bases. J lost 2 bases, V lost 6 bases, and 3 bases had no gene match. This CDR3 comprises 13 residues. CDR1 and CDR2 from the germline V gene are WSHSY and SAAADI. In DNA form, the CDR3 reads TGCGCCAGCAGGCATAGCGGGCAAGAGACCCAGTACTTC. Its translation is CASRHSGQETQYF.

This clonotype appeared many times. V is TRBV3-1 and J is TRBJ1-5; D is unresolved. The germline gives CDR1 LGHDT, CDR2 YNNKEL (reference sequence). Trimming took 0 bases from V and 7 from J, leaving 13 bases between them. CDR3 length equals 15 residues. This chain's CDR3 is CASSQDFTEIQPQHF. CDR3 DNA: TGTGCCAGCAGCCAAGATTTTACAGAGATACAGCCCCAGCATTTT. Complete variable domain (other parts from reference TRBV3-1 and TRBJ1-5): DTAVSQTPKYLVTQMGNDKSIKCEQNLGHDTMYWYKQDSKKFLKIMFSYNNKELIINETVPNRFSPKSPDKAHLNLHINSLELGDSAVYFCASSQDFTEIQPQHFGDGTRLSIL.

Many counts were recorded for this clonotype. This chain connects TRBV5-6 to TRBJ2-5, with unresolved D. V lost 0 bases and J lost 5, with 8 bases in between. This CDR3 is 13 amino acids long. Germline V CDR1 and CDR2: SGHDT, YYEEEE. The CDR3: CASSLDIWETQYF. As DNA, the CDR3 is TGTGCCAGCAGCTTGGATATTTGGGAGACCCAGTACTTC.

This clonotype occurred many times. This rearrangement joins TRBV6-5 to TRBJ1-6; 7 nucleotides agree with TRBD1. In germline, CDR1 is MNHEY, CDR2 SVGAGI. The CDR3 sequence is 16 residues long. Germline trimming cut 7 bases from V and 6 bases from J; bases unmatched to any gene: 12. CDR3 nucleotides: TGTGCCAGCAAGACAGAAGGGACAGCTTCTAATTCACCCCTCCACTTT. Translation: CASKTEGTASNSPLHF.

This clonotype has just a few counts. The chain couples TRBV5-1 to TRBJ1-2; 11 bases line up with TRBD1. The CDR3 runs to 16 residues. Germline loops: CDR1 SGHRS, CDR2 YFSETQ. J gave up 3 bases and V 3 bases, and 7 bases lay outside the gene matches. CDR3 sequence reads: CASSYAPGQGDYGYTF. The CDR3, as DNA: TGCGCCAGCAGCTATGCCCCGGGACAGGGGGACTATGGCTACACCTTC.

The rearrangement uses TRBV7-9 and TRBJ1-3; D uncertain. The CDR3 runs to 16 residues. Germline-derived CDR1 and CDR2 are SEHNR and FQNEAQ (reference sequence). V shed 1 base and J shed 2 bases, with 12 bases lying between them. Here the CDR3 reads CASSLDSGTAGNTIYF. CDR3 in DNA: TGTGCCAGCAGCTTAGACAGTGGCACGGCTGGAAACACCATATATTTT. Looking up the rest from reference TRBV7-9 and TRBJ1-3 gives the full variable domain: DTGVSQNPRHKITKRGQNVTFRCDPISEHNRLYWYRQTLGQGPEFLTYFQNEAQLEKSRLLSDRFSAERPKGSFSTLEIQRTEQGDSAMYLCASSLDSGTAGNTIYFGEGSWLTVV.

About this clonotype: A much bigger clone sits one base away, suggesting this may be a read error. V is TRBV5-1 and J is TRBJ2-5, with 8 bases matching TRBD1. The CDR3 consists of 16 residues. Germline lookup yields CDR1 SGHRS and CDR2 YFSETQ. V was pared by 4 bases and J by 2 bases, with 10 bases of the junction left unmatched. The CDR3 loop is CASSRRPGGKQETQYF. CDR3 sequence (DNA): TGCGCCAGCAGCCGGCGCCCAGGGGGCAAACAAGAGACCCAGTACTTC.

This clonotype was counted many times. The rearrangement links TRBV7-2 to TRBJ1-3; no firm D call. Trimming removed 2 bases at V and 0 bases at J, with 14 bases between. There are 17 residues in the CDR3. Germline assignment: CDR1 SGHTA and CDR2 FQGNSA. The CDR3 spells CASSLMRRELSGNTIYF. The CDR3 DNA reads as TGTGCCAGCAGCTTAATGAGAAGGGAGCTCTCTGGAAACACCATATATTTT.

As to this clonotype: An end of the junction differs from the germline gene, which may be a read error. The chain employs TRBV20-1 and TRBJ2-7, with 8 nucleotides matching TRBD1. The germline V gene encodes CDR1 DFQATT and CDR2 SNEGSKA (reference sequence). The CDR3 extends over 13 amino acids. CDR3 coding DNA: TGCAGTGCTGTGGACAGGGATGATTCACCCCTCCACTTC. Encoded protein: CSAVDRDDSPLHF.

This clonotype came up many times. V and J are TRBV9 and TRBJ2-7; a weak D match, TRBD1 (5 bases). Per germline, CDR1 SGDLS and CDR2 YYNGEE. This CDR3 has 14 amino acids. V was cut by 1 base and J by 2 bases, with 10 bases left in between. CDR3 protein: CASSVQGLPYEQYF. The CDR3 DNA is TGTGCCAGCAGCGTACAGGGTTTGCCCTACGAGCAGTACTTC.

At least ten counts were recorded for this clonotype. The V gene is TRBV28, the J gene TRBJ1-5; no firm D call. Trimming cost V 1 base and J 3 bases, with 10 bases left between them. This CDR3 spans 15 amino acids. Looked up from germline, CDR1 is MDHEN and CDR2 is SYDVKM. CDR3 residues: CASSLSAGSNQPQHF. For the CDR3, the DNA is TGTGCCAGCAGTTTATCCGCGGGCTCCAATCAGCCCCAGCATTTT.

This clonotype was seen repeatedly, ten times or more. The chain carries TRBV20-1 and TRBJ2-5; 12 bases are shared with TRBD2. The CDR3 contains 16 residues. V lost 0 bases and J lost 5; bases outside the gene matches: 7. CDR1 and CDR2 from the germline V gene are DFQATT and SNEGSKA (reference sequence). The CDR3 region has the DNA TGCAGTGCTAGAGATCCATCTAGCGGGGGGGGGGAGACCCAGTACTTC. This sequence encodes CSARDPSSGGGETQYF.

Many counts were recorded for this clonotype. The chain is built from TRBV5-1 and TRBJ2-3; perhaps TRBD2 as D (5 bases). CDR1 and CDR2 from the germline V gene are SGHRS and YFSETQ. The CDR3 has 18 residues. V lost 1 base and J 5 bases, leaving 23 bases between the germline ends. CDR3 sequence: CASSLTLALSGSGDTQYF. The CDR3, as DNA: TGCGCCAGCAGCTTGACCCTTGCACTATCGGGGTCGGGAGATACGCAGTATTTT.

This clonotype was seen at least ten times. V and J are TRBV5-6 and TRBJ1-1; D remains unclear. The V gene lost 0 bases and the J gene lost 7 bases, with 16 bases spanning the gap. Germline V lookup: CDR1 SGHDT, CDR2 YYEEEE. This CDR3 is built from 15 residues. CDR3 sequence reads: CASSLDEAGRNEAFF. Written as DNA, the CDR3 is TGTGCCAGCAGCTTGGATGAGGCTGGGCGGAATGAAGCTTTCTTT.

This clonotype was counted many times. J is TRBJ1-5 and V is TRBV3-1; unclear D gene. This CDR3 is 12 amino acids long. Trimming removed 5 bases from V and 7 bases from J, with 9 bases in between. The V gene's germline CDR1 is LGHDT and CDR2 YNNKEL (reference sequence). The CDR3 region has the DNA TGTGCCAGCAGCTGGGGTAGCCAGCCCCAGCATTTT. This translates into CASSWGSQPQHF. Looking up the rest from reference TRBV3-1 and TRBJ1-5 gives the full variable domain: DTAVSQTPKYLVTQMGNDKSIKCEQNLGHDTMYWYKQDSKKFLKIMFSYNNKELIINETVPNRFSPKSPDKAHLNLHINSLELGDSAVYFCASSWGSQPQHFGDGTRLSIL.

The table lists this clonotype with many counts. The rearrangement joins TRBV28 to TRBJ1-2; D is ambiguous. Germline CDR1 MDHEN, CDR2 SYDVKM. This CDR3 spans 16 amino acids. V lost 4 bases and J 8 bases, leaving 23 bases between the germline ends. CDR3 protein: CASSSTAPGPSHGYTF. Written as DNA, the CDR3 is TGTGCCAGCAGTTCTACAGCCCCCGGGCCCTCACACGGCTACACCTTC.

This clonotype was counted many times. The gene calls are TRBV5-1 and TRBJ2-7, with 7 bases aligning to TRBD1. This CDR3 has 15 residues. Germline-derived CDR1 and CDR2 are SGHRS and YFSETQ. Unmatched junction bases numbered 8, after V lost 2 bases and J lost 3 bases. The CDR3 sequence is CASSFAAGTVYEQYF. The CDR3 DNA follows: TGCGCCAGCAGCTTCGCAGCCGGGACAGTCTACGAGCAGTACTTC. The variable domain in full, completed from reference TRBV5-1 and TRBJ2-7, reads KAGVTQTPRYLIKTRGQQVTLSCSPISGHRSVSWYQQTPGQGLQFLFEYFSETQRNKGNFPGRFSGRQFSNSRSEMNVSTLELGDSALYLCASSFAAGTVYEQYFGPGTRLTVT.

This clonotype was seen just once. The chain joins TRBV6-6 to TRBJ1-6; D is ambiguous. V shed 5 bases and J shed 11 bases, with 16 bases lying between them. This CDR3 is built from 14 residues. Germline lookup yields CDR1 MNHNY and CDR2 SVGAGI (reference sequence). DNA of the CDR3: TGTGCCAGCAGTCTTGGAACCGACGGTCCACCCCTCCACTTT. Its translation: CASSLGTDGPPLHF.

In its sample, this clonotype was seen many times. The chain joins TRBV7-8 to TRBJ2-3, with D tentatively TRBD1 or TRBD2 (5 bases each). CDR1 SGHVS and CDR2 FQNEAQ come from the germline V gene. The CDR3 runs 17 residues. The V end lost 1 base, the J end lost 0 bases, and 14 bases lay between the germline ends. CDR3 sequence: CASSLGRGTPSTDTQYF. DNA for the CDR3: TGTGCCAGCAGCTTAGGTCGTGGGACGCCTAGCACAGATACGCAGTATTTT.

With respect to this clonotype: Mismatch with germline at one junction end may stem from a read error. The chain uses TRBV2 and TRBJ1-6; no clear D gene. Germline lookup yields CDR1 SNHLY and CDR2 FYNNEI. This CDR3 is built from 13 residues. The CDR3 protein is CASSPESLPHLNF. The CDR3 DNA reads as TGTGCCAGCAGTCCAGAGAGCCTCCCCCACCTCAACTTT.

This clonotype was counted ten times or more. The chain recombines TRBV6-2 or TRBV6-3 with TRBJ2-7, with D hard to call. V was shortened by 0 bases and J by 2 bases, with 2 bases between the two germline ends. The germline gives CDR1 MNHEY, CDR2 SVGEGT. The CDR3 has 12 residues. CDR3: CASSYSPYEQYF. Written as DNA, the CDR3 is TGTGCCAGCAGTTACTCACCCTACGAGCAGTACTTC.